This T cell receptor (beta chain) was observed in a study of T cells after yellow fever vaccination. The CDR3 totals 11 residues. Per the germline V gene, CDR1 is SEHNR and CDR2 is FQNEAQ (reference sequence). V lost 3 bases to trimming and J lost 14 bases, with 11 bases between them. Findings and limits, study-wide: When the response was secondary, it was weaker but reached its peak faster, day 5 versus 15.

Using its own MiXCR run on the 5' RACE reads, TCRdb lists one record per CDR3 protein. The sample contains some 600,000 distinct CDR3 sequences, approximately 13% of which appear only once. This clonotype was seen a few times. Its antigen is unknown. The gene calls are TRBV7-9 and TRBJ2-4; weak D call: TRBD2 (5 bases). The sample consisted of PBMCs, taken on the day of the yellow fever booster vaccination. The sequence was collected from a man aged 25-40 years who received the YFV17D yellow fever vaccine. CDR3 protein: CASSFERTEYF. CDR3 coding DNA: TGTGCCAGCAGCTTCGAGCGGACGGAGTACTTC.